This T cell receptor (beta chain) was obtained from a study of blood T cell repertoires in COVID-19. Produced via immunoSEQ multiplex PCR; TCRdb's table is partial and in-frame only. Of approximately 350,000 clones in the sample, around nine tenths were seen once. Germline trimming cut 2 bases from V and 4 bases from J; bases unmatched to any gene: 4. Germline CDR1 and CDR2: LGHDT and YNNKEL (reference sequence). The CDR3 runs to 15 residues. The chain joins TRBV3-1 (or the pseudogene TRBV3-2) to TRBJ2-5, with 10 bases lining up with TRBD2. This sequence originates from a woman aged 18-30 years who had recovered from COVID-19. Sequences were obtained from peripheral blood. For the CDR3, the DNA is TGTGCCAGCAGCCAACTAGCGGGAGAAGGAGAGACCCAGTACTTC. Translated, it gives CASSQLAGEGETQYF.